This T cell receptor beta chain emerged from a study of CD8 T cells in Susac syndrome. Reverse transcription used 0.5 to 1 ug RNA and random hexamers. Across 54 Vbeta and 13 Jbeta, TCR beta CDR3 was amplified with immunoSEQ multiplex PCR. Each CDR3 protein is one row after TCRdb ran MiXCR on the immunoSEQ multiplex PCR reads. The table has around 150,000 distinct CDR3 sequences, over 85% seen once. With 7 bases removed from V and 2 bases from J, the gap between germline ends came to 5 bases. CDR3 size: 11 residues. Germline CDR1 ENHRY, CDR2 SYGVKD. The source material was CD4+ T cells from PBMCs. This TCR derives from a human donor in good health. The chain has TRBV10-3 and TRBJ2-5; D remains unclear. The DNA of the CDR3 is TGTGCCATCAAGAGTCAAGAGACCCAGTACTTC. It is translated as CAIKSQETQYF.